These 9 T cell receptor beta chains share one sample of origin, sequenced in a study of T cells in Graves' hyperthyroidism and ophthalmopathy. Using RNA transcripts as the source, TCR beta CDR3 regions were amplified. TCR CDR3 regions were first amplified by RT-PCR with HTBI primers. Each CDR3 protein gets one entry after TCRdb re-called the multiplex PCR reads with MiXCR. This sample has 800,000 or so distinct CDR3 sequences, with about 38% found just once. The material sequenced was blood. The receptors originated from a young man with Graves' hyperthyroidism.

Worth noting for this clonotype: This may be a read error: a much more frequent sequence differs by one nucleotide. In this CDR3 the conserved last residue, phenylalanine or tryptophan, is missing, so a read error is likely. The chain joins TRBV20-1 to TRBJ1-3; D gene unclear. The CDR3 has 11 residues. The germline CDR1 and CDR2 sequences are DFQATT and SNEGSKA (reference sequence). Deletions cut 6 bases from V and 4 bases from J, with 7 bases between. The CDR3 spells CSAKRGNTIYL. CDR3 nucleotide sequence: TGCAGTGCGAAAAGGGGAAACACCATATATCTT.

Notes on this clonotype: One base away lies a much larger clone, so this may be a sequencing read error. The chain recombines TRBV29-1 with TRBJ1-1; no firm D call. CDR1 is SQVTM and CDR2 is ANQGSEA in the germline V gene. The V gene lost 2 bases and the J gene lost 6 bases, with 13 bases spanning the gap. The CDR3 is 13 residues long. The CDR3 DNA sequence: TGCAGCGTTGAAACTGGACTCAACGCTGAAGCTTTCTTT. It yields the protein CSVETGLNAEAFF.

The rearrangement links TRBV7-9 to TRBJ2-2; D gene uncertain. CDR3 length: 20 residues. Trimming pared 3 bases from V and 5 bases from J, leaving 28 bases between. CDR1 is SEHNR, CDR2 FQNEAQ, per germline (reference sequence). This CDR3 is CASSFPAAALGLRVTGELFF. In DNA, the CDR3 is TGTGCCAGCAGCTTCCCTGCTGCGGCATTGGGGTTACGGGTTACCGGGGAGCTGTTTTTT.

Concerning this clonotype itself: This may arise from a read error, as a much more abundant clone is one base away. The conserved closing phenylalanine or tryptophan is absent in this CDR3, likely reflecting a read error. The chain uses TRBV14 and TRBJ1-2; weak D call: TRBD1 (5 bases). CDR1 is SGHDN, CDR2 FVKESK, per germline. This CDR3 region has 13 residues. V lost 5 bases to trimming and J lost 6 bases, with 13 bases between them. CDR3 bases: TGTGCCAGCAGCAGGGGATTTGTGGATGGCTACACCCTC. Residues: CASSRGFVDGYTL.

J is TRBJ2-2 and V is TRBV6-6; D unresolved. The V gene lost 6 bases and the J gene lost 7 bases, with 15 bases spanning the gap. Germline loops: CDR1 MNHNY, CDR2 SVGAGI (reference sequence). This CDR3 contains 14 residues. The CDR3 sequence is CASRSTVLGGELFF. The CDR3, as DNA: TGTGCCAGCAGATCCACAGTGCTTGGCGGGGAGCTGTTTTTT.

A single count supports this clonotype. V and J are TRBV19 and TRBJ2-5; D not resolved. V was shortened by 7 bases and J by 2 bases, with 11 bases between the two germline ends. This CDR3 region has 13 residues. Looked up from germline, CDR1 is LNHDA and CDR2 is SQIVND (reference sequence). DNA for the CDR3: TGTGCCAGTATGGGGATAGGGCAAGAGACCCAGTACTTC. Translating gives CASMGIGQETQYF.

This clonotype was counted many times. The V call is TRBV7-2, the J call TRBJ1-6; 7 positions agree with TRBD1. The CDR3 is made up of 14 amino acids. CDR1 is SGHTA and CDR2 is FQGNSA in the germline V gene. Trimming at V came to 7 bases and at J to 7 bases, leaving 7 bases not matched to a gene. The CDR3 is CASKPGQQNSPLHF. DNA of the CDR3: TGTGCCAGCAAGCCGGGACAGCAAAATTCACCCCTCCACTTT.

The chain employs TRBV12-3 or TRBV12-4 and TRBJ1-1; D is unresolved. The CDR3 has 13 amino acids. V was trimmed by 8 bases and J by 2 bases, leaving 12 bases between them. The CDR3 spells CASRRSFNTEAFF. DNA for the CDR3: TGTGCCAGCCGACGGTCTTTCAACACTGAAGCTTTCTTT.

This clonotype was counted only a few times. This chain joins TRBV7-9 and TRBJ2-7; TRBD2 matches 7 bases. The CDR3 has 15 residues. Unmatched junction bases numbered 5, after V lost 1 base and J lost 2 bases. Per the germline V gene, CDR1 is SEHNR and CDR2 is FQNEAQ (reference sequence). The CDR3, as DNA: TGTGCCAGCAGCTTAGACCCAGCGGGGCCCTACGAGCAGTACTTC. It encodes CASSLDPAGPYEQYF.